Following are 20 T cell receptor beta chains from one sample sequenced in a study of control samples from healthy donors and cancer patients (TCRdb year 2020). Receptor amplification or capture employed the immunoSEQ multiplex PCR assay. The table was pulled from immuneACCESS by TCRdb, which kept in-frame rearrangements only. Such tables lose some clones; where checked, under half of the loss comes from unresolved V genes, and the rest has no known cause. Here the sample has roughly 80,000 clones; under 90% occur a single time. Together, the top ten hold 5.5% of the sample. Sequenced input: blood. The source is a man aged 50 to 59 in good health.

This chain links TRBV5-5 with TRBJ2-1; 7 nucleotides line up with TRBD1. The V segment lost 5 bases and the J segment 2 bases; nucleotides outside the gene matches: 7. The CDR3 spans 15 residues. From germline, CDR1 is SGHKS and CDR2 YYEKEE (reference sequence). Here the CDR3 reads CASSYDRVPYNEQFF. The CDR3 DNA follows: TGTGCCAGCAGTTACGACAGGGTTCCCTACAATGAGCAGTTCTTC. The full variable domain, in which reference TRBV5-5 and TRBJ2-1 provide the parts outside the CDR3, is DAGVTQSPTHLIKTRGQQVTLRCSPISGHKSVSWYQQVLGQGPQFIFQYYEKEERGRGNFPDRFSARQFPNYSSELNVNALLLGDSALYLCASSYDRVPYNEQFFGPGTRLTVL.

The gene calls are TRBV13 and TRBJ2-1; D might be TRBD2 (6 bases). Germline assignment: CDR1 PRHDT and CDR2 FYEKMQ (reference sequence). The CDR3 spans 14 residues. The V end lost 5 bases, the J end lost 7 bases, and 15 bases lay between the germline ends. The CDR3 DNA is TGTGCCAGCAGCAACGGCCTCGGGAGAAATGAGCAGTTCTTC. Translation: CASSNGLGRNEQFF.

This clone is a singleton in its sample. This chain connects TRBV2 to TRBJ2-5; 10 bases align to TRBD1. There are 12 residues in the CDR3. The V gene's germline CDR1 is SNHLY and CDR2 FYNNEI. J gave up 4 bases and V 8 bases, and 1 base lay outside the gene matches. CDR3 amino acids: CASRDRGETQYF. The CDR3, as DNA: TGTGCCAGCCGGGACAGGGGAGAGACCCAGTACTTC.

The rearrangement links TRBV15 to TRBJ2-1; D ambiguous. V was clipped by 0 bases and J by 8 bases, with 8 bases between them. The CDR3 consists of 13 residues. Germline V gene lookup returns CDR1 LNHNV and CDR2 YYDKDF (reference sequence). The CDR3 DNA reads as TGTGCCACCAGCAGAGATCCCGGAGATGAGCAGTTCTTC. Translating gives CATSRDPGDEQFF.

This sequence joins TRBV18 and TRBJ2-1; D is ambiguous. V was trimmed by 4 bases and J by 1 base, leaving 17 bases between them. Germline V gene data show CDR1 as KGHSH and CDR2 as LQKENI. CDR3 size: 17 residues. CDR3 protein: CASSLESPSSSYNEQFF. In DNA, the CDR3 is TGTGCCAGCTCACTGGAAAGTCCTAGTTCGTCCTACAATGAGCAGTTCTTC.

CDR3 coding DNA: TGTGCCAGCAGTTTCCGAACTAGCGGGGGGGCCGGTTCCTTTTTTGAGCAGTTCTTC. Amino acid sequence: CASSFRTSGGAGSFFEQFF. J is TRBJ2-1 and V is TRBV27; 13 bases are shared with TRBD2. With 3 bases clipped from V and 9 bases from J, the junction kept 17 bases outside the gene matches. Germline CDR1 reads MNHEY; CDR2 reads SMNVEV (reference sequence). This CDR3 is 19 amino acids long.

V usage is TRBV6-1 and J usage is TRBJ1-4; D remains ambiguous. The CDR3 has 13 amino acids. Germline V gives CDR1 MNHNS, CDR2 SASEGT. V dropped 2 bases and J dropped 5 bases, with 6 bases sitting between them. The CDR3 nucleotides are TGTGCCAGCAGTGAAATCTTAAATGAAAAACTGTTTTTT. It codes for CASSEILNEKLFF.

Here the CDR3 DNA reads TGTGCCAGCAGCTTAGGAGCGGGGGGGCTGGCGGATACGCAGTATTTT. Translating gives CASSLGAGGLADTQYF. The V call is TRBV7-6, the J call TRBJ2-3, with 10 bases lining up with TRBD2. V lost 1 base, J lost 6 bases, and 7 bases stayed unmatched. This CDR3 spans 16 amino acids. The germline V gene has CDR1 SGHVS and CDR2 FNYEAQ.

This rearrangement joins TRBV4-2 to TRBJ1-4; TRBD1 matches at 12 bases. Germline V gives CDR1 LGHNA, CDR2 YNFKEQ. The CDR3 is made up of 15 amino acids. The V gene end was trimmed by 0 bases and the J gene end by 12 bases; junction bases not matched to a gene: 5. This CDR3 reads CASSQEGTGGGELFF. Here the CDR3 DNA reads TGTGCCAGCAGCCAAGAGGGGACAGGGGGCGGGGAACTGTTTTTT.

This clone appeared a single time. V is TRBV24-1 and J is TRBJ2-2; the D is unclear. Per the germline V gene, CDR1 is KGHDR and CDR2 is SFDVKD. V lost 4 bases and J lost 0, with 11 bases in between. The CDR3 spans 16 residues. In DNA, the CDR3 is TGTGCCACCAGTGACCCCAATAACGCGAACACCGGGGAGCTGTTTTTT. Translating gives CATSDPNNANTGELFF.

The chain has TRBV2 and TRBJ1-2; D ambiguous. In germline, CDR1 is SNHLY, CDR2 FYNNEI. V was shortened by 1 base and J by 8 bases, with 17 bases between the two germline ends. This CDR3 spans 15 amino acids. Here the CDR3 reads CASSEVPLRGRGYTF. In nucleotides, the CDR3 is TGTGCCAGCAGTGAAGTGCCTCTACGGGGAAGAGGCTACACCTTC. Combining the CDR3 with reference TRBV2 and TRBJ1-2 gives the whole variable domain EPEVTQTPSHQVTQMGQEVILRCVPISNHLYFYWYRQILGQKVEFLVSFYNNEISEKSEIFDDQFSVERPDGSNFTLKIRSTKLEDSAMYFCASSEVPLRGRGYTFGSGTRLTVV.

This rearrangement joins TRBV24-1 to TRBJ1-2; 8 bases map to TRBD1. The V gene's germline CDR1 is KGHDR and CDR2 SFDVKD. With 4 bases clipped from V and 4 bases from J, the junction kept 4 bases outside the gene matches. The CDR3 has 14 residues. The CDR3 region has the DNA TGTGCCACCAGTGACCTGACAGGGGCCTATGGCTACACCTTC. This gives the protein CATSDLTGAYGYTF.

This chain joins TRBV29-1 and TRBJ2-3, with 11 nucleotides matching TRBD2. V lost 8 bases to trimming and J lost 4 bases; unmatched junction nucleotides: 8. CDR1 and CDR2 from the germline V gene are SQVTM and ANQGSEA. This CDR3 contains 14 residues. CDR3 in amino acids: CSTRLAGTSDTQYF. DNA for the CDR3: TGCAGCACCCGACTAGCGGGGACATCAGATACGCAGTATTTT.

The chain joins TRBV19 to TRBJ2-1; 8 bases are a match to TRBD2. Germline V gives CDR1 LNHDA, CDR2 SQIVND (reference sequence). The ends lost 6 bases at V and 0 bases at J; junction bases unmatched: 10. The CDR3 spans 17 residues. The CDR3 DNA reads as TGTGCCAGTAGCGGACCCAGCGGGAGTCGCTCCTACAATGAGCAGTTCTTC. Amino acids: CASSGPSGSRSYNEQFF.

The chain employs TRBV30 and TRBJ2-5, with 10 bases that match TRBD2. V was pared by 0 bases and J by 7 bases, with 8 bases of the junction left unmatched. The V gene's germline CDR1 is GTSNPN and CDR2 SVGIG (reference sequence). The CDR3 has 15 amino acids. CDR3 region: CAWSVASGGAGTQYF. In DNA, the CDR3 is TGTGCCTGGAGTGTGGCCAGCGGGGGGGCTGGGACCCAGTACTTC.

V and J are TRBV6-4 and TRBJ1-1; tentative D call: TRBD1 (5 bases). V was trimmed by 6 bases and J by 3 bases, leaving 17 bases between them. CDR3 length: 15 residues. Germline V lookup: CDR1 MRHNA, CDR2 SNTAGT. CDR3 DNA sequence: TGTGCCAGCAGCCCTCAGGGAATGGAGGACACTGAAGCTTTCTTT. Protein: CASSPQGMEDTEAFF.

As DNA, the CDR3 is TGTGCCAGCAGCTTTTTGTACAGCGGGGGGGCAGTCGGAGAGACCCAGTACTTC. It specifies CASSFLYSGGAVGETQYF. The rearrangement joins TRBV5-6 to TRBJ2-5, with TRBD2 matching 10 bases. This CDR3 is 18 amino acids long. From germline, CDR1 is SGHDT and CDR2 YYEEEE. The junction had 14 bases not matched to a gene; V was cut back by 2 bases and J by 4 bases.

The chain carries TRBV5-1 and TRBJ2-1; D possibly corresponds to TRBD2 (5 bases). V was pared by 6 bases and J by 4 bases, with 8 bases between. CDR1 is SGHRS and CDR2 is YFSETQ in the germline V gene. This CDR3 comprises 12 residues. The CDR3 spells CASTLGYNEQFF. CDR3 nucleotides: TGCGCCAGCACACTAGGATACAATGAGCAGTTCTTC.

V is TRBV5-1 and J is TRBJ1-5; D is perhaps TRBD1 (5 bases). V lost 4 bases and J lost 2, with 13 bases in between. The CDR3 has 15 residues. Germline CDR1 and CDR2: SGHRS and YFSETQ. The CDR3 DNA follows: TGCGCCAGCAGCCCCGACAGCCAACGCAATCAGCCCCAGCATTTT. Protein sequence: CASSPDSQRNQPQHF.

This clone was seen a single time. The V call is TRBV12-3 or TRBV12-4, the J call TRBJ1-1, with a tentative D call TRBD1 (5 bases). Trimming removed 1 base from V and 8 bases from J, with 8 bases in between. This CDR3 has 12 residues. CDR3 nucleotide sequence: TGTGCCAGCAGTTTAGGAGGGGCAGAAGCTTTCTTT. Translated: CASSLGGAEAFF.